The clone carrying this TCR beta chain has ten or more counts. Antigen specificity is unknown. Unique molecular identifiers were incorporated during preparation of the TCRbeta library. TCRdb ran MiXCR on the PCR reads and lists one entry per CDR3 protein. The repertoire holds 210,000 or so distinct CDR3 sequences, roughly 11% seen once, with over 25% in the top ten. The sample originates from a study of T-cell reconstitution after alpha-beta-depleted transplantation in children. Points from the study as a whole: Reportedly, only several hundred clones from non-depleted graft cells drove alpha-beta T-cell counts at about two months.

This receptor was identified in a child less than two years old with acute myeloid leukemia, due to receive a stem cell transplant. The sequences come from PBMCs, collected before TCRalphabeta/CD19-depleted stem cell transplant.

For the CDR3, the DNA is TGCAGTGCTCCTGTCGGGACTAGCGGTTACAATGAGCAGTTCTTC. This codes for CSAPVGTSGYNEQFF. The J gene is TRBJ2-1, the V gene TRBV20-1; 11 bases align to TRBD2. The V segment lost 5 bases and the J segment 4 bases; nucleotides outside the gene matches: 7. Germline V lookup: CDR1 DFQATT, CDR2 SNEGSKA (reference sequence). The CDR3 has 15 amino acids.